This paragraph covers one T cell receptor (beta chain) sequence. Assay: immunoSEQ multiplex PCR; the TCRdb copy retains only in-frame clones and omits some. The repertoire includes 240,000 or so clones, around 86% of them detected once, and over 3% sits in the top ten. These data originate in a study of blood T cell repertoires in COVID-19. Study as a whole: Sample material is recorded as cDNA or gDNA derived from T cells, B-cell-depleted T cells, or PBMCs.

Trimming pared 3 bases from V and 3 bases from J, leaving 21 bases between. The CDR3 is 17 residues long. CDR1 is SGHDT and CDR2 is YYEEEE in the germline V gene. The V call is TRBV5-6, the J call TRBJ2-5, with D possibly being TRBD2 (6 bases). Source material: peripheral blood. This clonotype originated in a woman aged 25 to 39 who had recovered from COVID-19. The CDR3 region is CASSSEVGTLSEETQYF. DNA for the CDR3: TGTGCCAGCAGCTCGGAGGTAGGGACTCTATCTGAAGAGACCCAGTACTTC.